These 2 T cell receptor beta chains were sequenced from one sample in a study of spatial heterogeneity in lung cancer. TCRdb reprocessed the 5' RACE reads with MiXCR, giving one entry per CDR3 protein. This sample has 50,000 to 55,000 distinct CDR3 sequences, with less than 8.5% found just once. Noted time point: sample taken at primary tumor resection. Unsorted whole RNA of tumor, nontumor lung or frozen PBMC was sequenced. The sequencing here drew on PBMCs, taken at surgery. The receptor source for this set is a female donor with early-stage non-small cell lung cancer.

This clonotype was observed many times. CDR3 loop: CASSQDTGGRDEQFF. The DNA of the CDR3 is TGTGCCAGCAGCCAAGATACGGGGGGGCGCGATGAGCAGTTCTTC. J is TRBJ2-1 and V is TRBV4-2; 8 bases are shared with TRBD2. Trimming cost V 0 bases and J 8 bases; bases outside gene matches: 6. Germline V gene data show CDR1 as LGHNA and CDR2 as YNFKEQ. The length of the CDR3 is 15 residues.

This clonotype was detected only a few times. The chain uses TRBV19 and TRBJ2-1; 7 bases fit TRBD2. Losses at the gene ends were 6 bases for V and 0 bases for J; bases not matched to a gene: 11. Germline V gene data show CDR1 as LNHDA and CDR2 as SQIVND (reference sequence). The CDR3 extends over 17 amino acids. CDR3 protein: CASRTTRGGSSYNEQFF. CDR3 DNA: TGTGCCAGTAGAACTACTCGCGGGGGAAGCTCCTACAATGAGCAGTTCTTC.